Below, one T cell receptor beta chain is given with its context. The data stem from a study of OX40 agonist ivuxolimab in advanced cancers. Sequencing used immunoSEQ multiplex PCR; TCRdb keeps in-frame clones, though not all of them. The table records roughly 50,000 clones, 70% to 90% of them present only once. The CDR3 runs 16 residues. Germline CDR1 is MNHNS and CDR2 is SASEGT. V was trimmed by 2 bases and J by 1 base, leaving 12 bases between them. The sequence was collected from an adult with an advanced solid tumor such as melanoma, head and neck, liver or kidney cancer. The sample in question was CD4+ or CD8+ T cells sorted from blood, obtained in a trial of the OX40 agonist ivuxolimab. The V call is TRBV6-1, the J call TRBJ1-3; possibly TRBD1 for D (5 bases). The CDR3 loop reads CASSERERGSGNTIYF. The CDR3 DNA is TGTGCCAGCAGTGAACGAGAAAGGGGATCTGGAAACACCATATATTTT.